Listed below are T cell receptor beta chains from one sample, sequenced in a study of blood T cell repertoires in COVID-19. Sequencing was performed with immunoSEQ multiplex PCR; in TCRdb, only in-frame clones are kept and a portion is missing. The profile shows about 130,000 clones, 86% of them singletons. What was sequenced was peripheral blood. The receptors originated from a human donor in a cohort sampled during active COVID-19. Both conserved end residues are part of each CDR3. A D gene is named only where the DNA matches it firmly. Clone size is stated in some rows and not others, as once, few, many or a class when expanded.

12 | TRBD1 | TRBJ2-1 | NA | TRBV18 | CASSPQGQGRFF | TGTGCCAGCTCACCTCAGGGACAGGGACGGTTCTTC
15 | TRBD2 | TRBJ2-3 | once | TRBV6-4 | CASTGTAGGPDTQYF | TGTGCCAGCACCGGGACAGCGGGAGGGCCAGATACGCAGTATTTT
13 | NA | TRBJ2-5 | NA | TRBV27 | CASSQDRSETQYF | TGTGCCAGCAGTCAGGACAGATCAGAGACCCAGTACTTC
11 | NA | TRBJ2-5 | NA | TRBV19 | CASRTEETQYF | TGTGCCAGTAGGACAGAAGAGACCCAGTACTTC
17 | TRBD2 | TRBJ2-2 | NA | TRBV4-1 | CASSRGSGGVETGELFF | TGCGCCAGCAGCCGGGGTAGCGGGGGGGTGGAAACCGGGGAGCTGTTTTTT
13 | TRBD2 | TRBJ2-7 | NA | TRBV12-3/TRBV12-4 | CASSSGTTIEQYF | TGTGCCAGTAGTTCCGGGACTACGATAGAGCAGTACTTC
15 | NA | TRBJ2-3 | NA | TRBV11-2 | CASSIVAHSTDTQYF | TGTGCCAGCAGCATTGTAGCCCATAGCACAGATACGCAGTATTTT
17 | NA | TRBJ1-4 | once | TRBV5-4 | CASSLGAQGFQREKLFF | TGTGCCAGCAGCTTGGGGGCTCAGGGTTTCCAAAGAGAAAAACTGTTTTTT
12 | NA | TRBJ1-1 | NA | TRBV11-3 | CASSLDRGEAFF | TGTGCCAGCAGCTTAGATCGAGGCGAAGCTTTCTTT
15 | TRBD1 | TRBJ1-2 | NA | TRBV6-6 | CASSYSWGQGDGYTF | TGTGCCAGCAGTTACTCGTGGGGACAGGGTGATGGCTACACCTTC
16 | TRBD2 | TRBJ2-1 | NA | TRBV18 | CASSSTGLAGYNEQFF | TGTGCCAGCTCATCTACTGGACTAGCGGGATACAATGAGCAGTTCTTC
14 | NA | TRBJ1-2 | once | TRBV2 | CASSDNFSGRGYTF | TGTGCCAGCAGTGATAATTTCTCCGGGAGGGGCTACACCTTC